The present T cell receptor beta chain was sequenced within a study of blood T cell repertoires in COVID-19. The table came from immunoSEQ multiplex PCR; TCRdb's copy has only in-frame clones and leaves some out. Of 110,000 or so clones in the sample, around nine tenths were seen once. V lost 2 bases and J 1 base, leaving 10 bases between the germline ends. From germline, CDR1 is MDHEN and CDR2 SYDVKM. This CDR3 is 15 amino acids long. The TCR sequence derives from a woman aged 70-85 years who had recovered from COVID-19. The specimen was peripheral blood. The chain carries TRBV28 and TRBJ2-3, with D perhaps TRBD1 (5 bases). CDR3 residues: CASSLSRGGTDTQYF. CDR3 nucleotides: TGTGCCAGCAGTTTAAGTAGGGGTGGCACAGATACGCAGTATTTT.